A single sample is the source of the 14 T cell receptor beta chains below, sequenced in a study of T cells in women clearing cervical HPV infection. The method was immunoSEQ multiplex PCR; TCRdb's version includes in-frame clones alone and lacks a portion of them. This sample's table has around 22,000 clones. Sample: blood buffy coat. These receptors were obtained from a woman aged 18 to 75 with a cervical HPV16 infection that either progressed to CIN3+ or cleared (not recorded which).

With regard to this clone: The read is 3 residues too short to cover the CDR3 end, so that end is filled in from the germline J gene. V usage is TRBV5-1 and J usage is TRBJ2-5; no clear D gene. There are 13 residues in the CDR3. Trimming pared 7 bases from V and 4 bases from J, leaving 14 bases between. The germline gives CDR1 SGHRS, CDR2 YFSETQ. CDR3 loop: CASSQDIRETQYF. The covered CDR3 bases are TGCGCCAGCTCCCAGGATATCAGAGAGACC.

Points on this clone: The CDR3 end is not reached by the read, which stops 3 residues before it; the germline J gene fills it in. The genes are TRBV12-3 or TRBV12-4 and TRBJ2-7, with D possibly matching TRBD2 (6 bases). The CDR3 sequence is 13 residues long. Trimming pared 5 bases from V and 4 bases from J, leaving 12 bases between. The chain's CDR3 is CASSPPGTYEQYF. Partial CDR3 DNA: TGTGCCAGCAGTCCCCCGGGGACTTACGAG.

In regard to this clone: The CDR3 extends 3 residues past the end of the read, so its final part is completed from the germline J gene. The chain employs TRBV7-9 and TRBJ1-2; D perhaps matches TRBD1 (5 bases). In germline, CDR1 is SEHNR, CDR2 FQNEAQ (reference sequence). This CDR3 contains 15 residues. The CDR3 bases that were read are TGTGCCAGCAGCTCACCCGCGGGGGGGAGTGAAGGC. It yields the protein CASSSPAGGSEG. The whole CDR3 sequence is CASSSPAGGSEGYTF.

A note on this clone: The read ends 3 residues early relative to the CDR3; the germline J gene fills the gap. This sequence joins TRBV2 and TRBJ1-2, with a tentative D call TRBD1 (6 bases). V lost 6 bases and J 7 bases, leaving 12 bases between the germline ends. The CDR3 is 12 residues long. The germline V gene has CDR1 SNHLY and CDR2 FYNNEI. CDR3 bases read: TGTGCCAGCAGGTCCGGACAGCCTGGC. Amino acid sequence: CASRSGQPG. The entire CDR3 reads CASRSGQPGYTF.

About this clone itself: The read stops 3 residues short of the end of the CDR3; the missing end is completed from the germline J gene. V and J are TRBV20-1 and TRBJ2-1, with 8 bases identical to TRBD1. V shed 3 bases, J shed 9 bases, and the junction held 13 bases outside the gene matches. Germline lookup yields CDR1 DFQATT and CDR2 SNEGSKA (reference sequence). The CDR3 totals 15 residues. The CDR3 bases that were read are TGCAGTGCTAGCCCCGGGGACAGGTTTTTCGGTGAG. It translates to CSASPGDRFFGE. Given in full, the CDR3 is CSASPGDRFFGEQFF.

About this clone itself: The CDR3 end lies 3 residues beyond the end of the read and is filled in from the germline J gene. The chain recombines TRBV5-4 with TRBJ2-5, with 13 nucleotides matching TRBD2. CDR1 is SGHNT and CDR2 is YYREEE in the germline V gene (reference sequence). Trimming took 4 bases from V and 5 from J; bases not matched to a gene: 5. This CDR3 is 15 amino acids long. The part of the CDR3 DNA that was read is TGTGCCAGCAGCCGCGGACTAGCGGGAGATGAGACC. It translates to CASSRGLAGDET. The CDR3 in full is CASSRGLAGDETQYF.

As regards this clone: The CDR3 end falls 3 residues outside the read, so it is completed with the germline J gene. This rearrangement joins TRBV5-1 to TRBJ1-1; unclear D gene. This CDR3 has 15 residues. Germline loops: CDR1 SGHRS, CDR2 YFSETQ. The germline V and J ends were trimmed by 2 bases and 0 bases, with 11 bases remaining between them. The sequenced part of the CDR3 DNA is TGCGCCAGCAGCTTTGACGGGGATCTGAACACTGAA. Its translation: CASSFDGDLNTE. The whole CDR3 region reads CASSFDGDLNTEAFF.

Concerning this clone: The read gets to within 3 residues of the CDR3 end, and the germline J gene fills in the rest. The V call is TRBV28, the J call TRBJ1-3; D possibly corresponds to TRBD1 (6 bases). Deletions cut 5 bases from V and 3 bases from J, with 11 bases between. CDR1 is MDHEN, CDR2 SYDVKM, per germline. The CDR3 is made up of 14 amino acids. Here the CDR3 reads CASSLQGFGNTIYF. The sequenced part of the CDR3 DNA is TGTGCCAGCAGTCTACAGGGTTTTGGAAACACC.

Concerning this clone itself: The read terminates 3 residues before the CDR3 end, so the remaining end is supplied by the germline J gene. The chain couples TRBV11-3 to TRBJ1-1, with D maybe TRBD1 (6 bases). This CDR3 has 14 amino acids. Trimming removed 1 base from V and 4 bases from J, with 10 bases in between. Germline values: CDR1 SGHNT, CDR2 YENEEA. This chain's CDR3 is CASSLVRGSTEAFF. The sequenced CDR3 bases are TGTGCCAGCAGCTTAGTGAGGGGGTCCACTGAA.

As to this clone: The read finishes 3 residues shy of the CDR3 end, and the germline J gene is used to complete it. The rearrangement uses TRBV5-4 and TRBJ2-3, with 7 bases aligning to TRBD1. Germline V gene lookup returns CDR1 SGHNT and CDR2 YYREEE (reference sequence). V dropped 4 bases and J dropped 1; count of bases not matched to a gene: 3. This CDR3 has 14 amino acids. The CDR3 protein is CASSEGQGTDTQYF. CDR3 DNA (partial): TGTGCCAGCAGCGAAGGACAGGGCACAGATACG.

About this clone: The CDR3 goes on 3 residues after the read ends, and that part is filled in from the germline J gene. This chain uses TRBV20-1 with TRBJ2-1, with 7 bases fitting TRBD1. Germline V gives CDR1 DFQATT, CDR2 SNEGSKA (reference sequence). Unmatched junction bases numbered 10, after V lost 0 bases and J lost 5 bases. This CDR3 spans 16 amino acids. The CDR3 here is CSARDGALQGDNEQFF. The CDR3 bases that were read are TGCAGTGCTAGAGATGGCGCTCTTCAGGGGGACAATGAG.

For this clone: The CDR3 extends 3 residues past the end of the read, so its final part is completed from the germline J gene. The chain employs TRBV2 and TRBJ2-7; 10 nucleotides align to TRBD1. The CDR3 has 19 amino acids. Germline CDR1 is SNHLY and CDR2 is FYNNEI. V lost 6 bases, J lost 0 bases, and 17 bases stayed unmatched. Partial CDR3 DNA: TGTGCCAGCAGGGTCACCCGGGACAGGGGATTTACAAGCTCCTACGAG. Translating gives CASRVTRDRGFTSSYE. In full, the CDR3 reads CASRVTRDRGFTSSYEQYF.

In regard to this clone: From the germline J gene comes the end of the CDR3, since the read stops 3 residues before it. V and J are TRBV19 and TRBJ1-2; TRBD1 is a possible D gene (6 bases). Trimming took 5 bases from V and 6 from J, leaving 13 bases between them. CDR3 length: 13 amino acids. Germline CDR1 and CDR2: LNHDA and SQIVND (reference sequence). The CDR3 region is CASSAMGADGYTF. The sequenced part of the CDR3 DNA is TGTGCCAGTAGTGCAATGGGGGCGGATGGC.

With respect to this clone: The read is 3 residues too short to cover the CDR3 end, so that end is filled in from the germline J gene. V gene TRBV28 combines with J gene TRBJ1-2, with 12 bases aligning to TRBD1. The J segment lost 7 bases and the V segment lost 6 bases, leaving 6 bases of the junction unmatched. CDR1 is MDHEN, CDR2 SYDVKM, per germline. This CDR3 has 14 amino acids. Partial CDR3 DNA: TGTGCCAGCAGCGAGGGACAGGGGGCGACTGGC. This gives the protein CASSEGQGATG. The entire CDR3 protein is CASSEGQGATGYTF.